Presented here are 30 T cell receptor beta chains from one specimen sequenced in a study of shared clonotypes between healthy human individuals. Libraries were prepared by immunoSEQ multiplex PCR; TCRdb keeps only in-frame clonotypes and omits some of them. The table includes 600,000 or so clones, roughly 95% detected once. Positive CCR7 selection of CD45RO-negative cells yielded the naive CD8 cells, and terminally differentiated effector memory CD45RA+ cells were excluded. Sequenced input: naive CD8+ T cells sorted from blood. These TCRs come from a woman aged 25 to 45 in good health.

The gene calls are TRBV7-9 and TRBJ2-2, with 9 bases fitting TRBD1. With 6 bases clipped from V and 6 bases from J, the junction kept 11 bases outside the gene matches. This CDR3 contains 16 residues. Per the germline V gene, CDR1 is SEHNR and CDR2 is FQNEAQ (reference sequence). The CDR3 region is CASSTTGQGWAGELFF. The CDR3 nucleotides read TGTGCCAGCAGTACGACGGGACAGGGTTGGGCCGGGGAGCTGTTTTTT.

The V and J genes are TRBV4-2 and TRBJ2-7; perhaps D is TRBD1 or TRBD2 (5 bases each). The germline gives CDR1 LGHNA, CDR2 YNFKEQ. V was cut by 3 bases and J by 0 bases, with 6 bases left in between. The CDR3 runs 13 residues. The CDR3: CASSQGDSYEQYF. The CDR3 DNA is TGTGCCAGCAGCCAGGGGGACTCCTACGAGCAGTACTTC.

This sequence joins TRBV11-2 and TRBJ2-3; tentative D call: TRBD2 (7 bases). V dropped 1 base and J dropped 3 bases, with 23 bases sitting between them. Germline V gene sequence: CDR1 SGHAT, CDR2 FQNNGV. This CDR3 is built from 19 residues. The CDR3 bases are TGTGCCAGCAGCTTAGTCCCCGGGGAGGGGGAGAGGCTAACAGATACGCAGTATTTT. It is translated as CASSLVPGEGERLTDTQYF.

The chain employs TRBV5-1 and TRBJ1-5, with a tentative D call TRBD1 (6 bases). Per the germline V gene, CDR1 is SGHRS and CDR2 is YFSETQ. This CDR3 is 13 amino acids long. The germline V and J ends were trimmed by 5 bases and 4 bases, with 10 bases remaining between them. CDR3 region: CASSSDRNQPQHF. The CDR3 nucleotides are TGCGCCAGCAGTTCTGACAGGAATCAGCCCCAGCATTTT. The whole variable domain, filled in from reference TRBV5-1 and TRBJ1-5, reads KAGVTQTPRYLIKTRGQQVTLSCSPISGHRSVSWYQQTPGQGLQFLFEYFSETQRNKGNFPGRFSGRQFSNSRSEMNVSTLELGDSALYLCASSSDRNQPQHFGDGTRLSIL.

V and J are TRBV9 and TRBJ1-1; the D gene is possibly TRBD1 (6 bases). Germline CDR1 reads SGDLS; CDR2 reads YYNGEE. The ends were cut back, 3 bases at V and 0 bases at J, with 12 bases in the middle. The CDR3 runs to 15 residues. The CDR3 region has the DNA TGTGCCAGCAGCGCACGGGACAAATTGAACACTGAAGCTTTCTTT. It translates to CASSARDKLNTEAFF.

In DNA, the CDR3 is TGTGCCAGCAGCGACGGGGCTATCACAGATACGCAGTATTTT. This sequence encodes CASSDGAITDTQYF. V and J are TRBV9 and TRBJ2-3; perhaps D is TRBD1 or TRBD2 (5 bases each). The CDR3 length is 14 residues. Trimming removed 3 bases at V and 2 bases at J, with 10 bases between. The germline V gene has CDR1 SGDLS and CDR2 YYNGEE.

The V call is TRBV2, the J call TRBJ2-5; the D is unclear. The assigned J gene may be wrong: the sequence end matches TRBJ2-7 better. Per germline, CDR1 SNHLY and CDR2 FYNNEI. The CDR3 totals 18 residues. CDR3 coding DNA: TGTGCCAGCAGTGAAGGAAGCGCTCGGACGAGTCGGTCCTACGAGCAGTACTTC. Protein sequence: CASSEGSARTSRSYEQYF.

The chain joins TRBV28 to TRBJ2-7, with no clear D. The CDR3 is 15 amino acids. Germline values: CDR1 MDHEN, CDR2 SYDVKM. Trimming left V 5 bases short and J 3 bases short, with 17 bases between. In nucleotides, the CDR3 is TGTGCCAGCAGTCCCCCGGTGACTGACCTCTACGAGCAGTACTTC. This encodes CASSPPVTDLYEQYF. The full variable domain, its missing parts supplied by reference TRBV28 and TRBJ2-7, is DVKVTQSSRYLVKRTGEKVFLECVQDMDHENMFWYRQDPGLGLRLIYFSYDVKMKEKGDIPEGYSVSREKKERFSLILESASTNQTSMYLCASSPPVTDLYEQYFGPGTRLTVT.

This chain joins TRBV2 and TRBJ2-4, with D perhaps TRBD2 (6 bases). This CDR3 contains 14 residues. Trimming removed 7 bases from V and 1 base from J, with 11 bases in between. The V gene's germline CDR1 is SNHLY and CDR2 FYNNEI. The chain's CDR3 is CASMGRDAKNIQYF. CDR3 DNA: TGTGCCAGCATGGGGCGGGACGCCAAAAACATTCAGTACTTC.

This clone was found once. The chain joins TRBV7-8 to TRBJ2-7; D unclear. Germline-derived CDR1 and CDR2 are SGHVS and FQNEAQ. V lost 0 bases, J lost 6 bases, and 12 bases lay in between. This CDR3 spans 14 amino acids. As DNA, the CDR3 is TGTGCCAGCAGCTTAGCGGGCGGATATGCCGAGCAGTACTTC. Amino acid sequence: CASSLAGGYAEQYF.

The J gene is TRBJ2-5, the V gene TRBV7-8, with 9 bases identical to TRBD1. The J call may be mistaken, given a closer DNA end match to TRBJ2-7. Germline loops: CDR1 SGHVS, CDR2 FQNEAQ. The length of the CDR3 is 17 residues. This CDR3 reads CASSLPHGTGLTYEQYF. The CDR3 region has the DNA TGTGCCAGCAGCTTACCCCACGGGACAGGGTTAACCTACGAGCAGTACTTC.

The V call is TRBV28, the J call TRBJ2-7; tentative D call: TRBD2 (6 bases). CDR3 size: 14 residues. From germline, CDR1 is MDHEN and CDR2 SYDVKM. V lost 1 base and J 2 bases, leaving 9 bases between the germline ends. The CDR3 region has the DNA TGTGCCAGCAGTTTATTTCGGGGGACCTACGAGCAGTACTTC. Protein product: CASSLFRGTYEQYF.

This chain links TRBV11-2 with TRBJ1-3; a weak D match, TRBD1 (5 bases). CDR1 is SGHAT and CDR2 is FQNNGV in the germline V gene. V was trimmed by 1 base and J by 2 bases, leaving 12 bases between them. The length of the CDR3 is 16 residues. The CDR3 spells CASSLGSGTAGNTIYF. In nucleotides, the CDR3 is TGTGCCAGCAGCTTAGGTTCAGGGACCGCTGGAAACACCATATATTTT.

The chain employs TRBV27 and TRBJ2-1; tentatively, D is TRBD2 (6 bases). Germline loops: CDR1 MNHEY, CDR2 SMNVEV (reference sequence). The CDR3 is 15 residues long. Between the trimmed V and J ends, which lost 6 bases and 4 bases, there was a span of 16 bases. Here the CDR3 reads CASSNRDGRYNEQFF. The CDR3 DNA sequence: TGTGCCAGCAGCAATCGGGACGGGAGATACAATGAGCAGTTCTTC.

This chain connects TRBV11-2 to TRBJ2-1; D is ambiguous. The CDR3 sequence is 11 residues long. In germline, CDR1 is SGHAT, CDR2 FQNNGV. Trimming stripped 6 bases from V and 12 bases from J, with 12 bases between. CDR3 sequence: CASSSEAGQFF. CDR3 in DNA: TGTGCCAGCAGTTCTGAGGCCGGGCAGTTCTTC. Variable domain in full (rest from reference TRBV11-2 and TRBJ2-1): EAGVAQSPRYKIIEKRQSVAFWCNPISGHATLYWYQQILGQGPKLLIQFQNNGVVDDSQLPKDRFSAERLKGVDSTLKIQPAKLEDSAVYLCASSSEAGQFFGPGTRLTVL.

DNA for the CDR3: TGTGCCAGCAGTGTTGGGACGGGGACCTACGAGCAGTACTTC. The encoded protein is CASSVGTGTYEQYF. V is TRBV28 and J is TRBJ2-7; D could derive from TRBD1 or TRBD2 (5 bases each). V was shortened by 5 bases and J by 2 bases, with 13 bases between the two germline ends. CDR1 is MDHEN and CDR2 is SYDVKM in the germline V gene. The CDR3 sequence is 14 residues long.

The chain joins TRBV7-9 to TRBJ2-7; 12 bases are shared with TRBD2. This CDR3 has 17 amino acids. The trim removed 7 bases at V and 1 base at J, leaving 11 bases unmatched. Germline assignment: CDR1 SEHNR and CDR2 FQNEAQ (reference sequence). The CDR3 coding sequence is TGTGCCAGCACCCCGACTAGCGGGAGACGACCGTCCTACGAGCAGTACTTC. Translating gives CASTPTSGRRPSYEQYF.

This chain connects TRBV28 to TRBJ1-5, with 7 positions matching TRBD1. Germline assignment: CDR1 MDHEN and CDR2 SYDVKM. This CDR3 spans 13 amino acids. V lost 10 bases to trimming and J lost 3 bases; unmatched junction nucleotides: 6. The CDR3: CATFTGDNQPQHF. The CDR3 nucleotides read TGTGCCACATTTACAGGGGACAATCAGCCCCAGCATTTT.

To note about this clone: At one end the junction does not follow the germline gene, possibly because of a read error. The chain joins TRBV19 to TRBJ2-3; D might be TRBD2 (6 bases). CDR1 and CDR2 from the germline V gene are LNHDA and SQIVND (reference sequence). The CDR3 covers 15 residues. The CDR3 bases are TGTGCCAGTAGTCTAGACAGCGGGTATGCAGATACGCAGTATTTT. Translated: CASSLDSGYADTQYF.

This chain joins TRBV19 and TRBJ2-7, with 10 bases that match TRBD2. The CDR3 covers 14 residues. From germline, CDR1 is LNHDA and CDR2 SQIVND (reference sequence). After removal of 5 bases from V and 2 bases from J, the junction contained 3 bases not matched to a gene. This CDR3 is CASSPAGGAYEQYF. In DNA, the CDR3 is TGTGCCAGTAGTCCAGCGGGAGGGGCCTACGAGCAGTACTTC.

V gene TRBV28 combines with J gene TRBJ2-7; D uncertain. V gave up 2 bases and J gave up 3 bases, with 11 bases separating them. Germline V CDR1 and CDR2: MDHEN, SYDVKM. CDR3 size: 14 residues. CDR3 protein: CASSLPLQDYEQYF. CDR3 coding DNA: TGTGCCAGCAGTTTACCCCTCCAGGACTACGAGCAGTACTTC.

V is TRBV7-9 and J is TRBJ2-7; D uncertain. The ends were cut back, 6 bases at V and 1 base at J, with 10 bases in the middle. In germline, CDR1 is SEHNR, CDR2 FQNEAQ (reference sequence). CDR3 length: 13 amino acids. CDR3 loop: CASSFQESYEQYF. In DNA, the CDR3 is TGTGCCAGCAGTTTTCAGGAATCCTACGAGCAGTACTTC.

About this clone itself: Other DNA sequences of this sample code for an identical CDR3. This CDR3 reads CASSLASSYNEQFF. CDR3 in DNA: TGTGCCAGCAGCTTGGCGAGTTCCTACAATGAGCAGTTCTTC. The chain combines TRBV7-9 with TRBJ2-1, with unresolved D. The germline V and J ends were trimmed by 3 bases and 1 base, with 7 bases remaining between them. This CDR3 spans 14 amino acids. In germline, CDR1 is SEHNR, CDR2 FQNEAQ (reference sequence).

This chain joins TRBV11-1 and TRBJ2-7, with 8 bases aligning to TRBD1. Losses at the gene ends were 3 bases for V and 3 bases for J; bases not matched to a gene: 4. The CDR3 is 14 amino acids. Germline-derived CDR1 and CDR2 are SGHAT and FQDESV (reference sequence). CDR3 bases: TGTGCCAGCAGCTTGGGACAGGACCTCTACGAGCAGTACTTC. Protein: CASSLGQDLYEQYF.

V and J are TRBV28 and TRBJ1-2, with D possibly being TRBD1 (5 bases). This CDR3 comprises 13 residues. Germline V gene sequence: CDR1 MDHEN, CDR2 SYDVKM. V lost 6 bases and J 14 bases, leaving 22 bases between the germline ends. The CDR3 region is CASSLLGGAQATF. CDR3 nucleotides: TGTGCCAGCAGCCTCCTAGGCGGGGCGCAAGCGACCTTC.

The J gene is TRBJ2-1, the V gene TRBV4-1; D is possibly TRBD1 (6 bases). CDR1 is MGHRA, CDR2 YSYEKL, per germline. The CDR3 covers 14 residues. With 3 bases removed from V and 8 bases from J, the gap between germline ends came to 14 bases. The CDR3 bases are TGCGCCAGCAGCCATCTCCGAGGGGGAGATGAGCAGTTCTTC. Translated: CASSHLRGGDEQFF.

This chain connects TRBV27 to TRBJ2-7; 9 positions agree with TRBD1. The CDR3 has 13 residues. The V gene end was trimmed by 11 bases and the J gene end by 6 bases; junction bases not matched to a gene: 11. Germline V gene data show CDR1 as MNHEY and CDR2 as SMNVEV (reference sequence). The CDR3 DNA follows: TGTGCCTCCCACTCCGGGACAGGGTTCGAGCAGTACTTC. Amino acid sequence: CASHSGTGFEQYF.

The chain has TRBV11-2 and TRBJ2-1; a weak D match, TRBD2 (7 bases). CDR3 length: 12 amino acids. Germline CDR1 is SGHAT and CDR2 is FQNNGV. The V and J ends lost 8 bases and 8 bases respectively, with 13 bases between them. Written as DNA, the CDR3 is TGTGCCAGCGCGGGGGCGATGGATGAGCAGTTCTTC. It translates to CASAGAMDEQFF. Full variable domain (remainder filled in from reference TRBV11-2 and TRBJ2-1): EAGVAQSPRYKIIEKRQSVAFWCNPISGHATLYWYQQILGQGPKLLIQFQNNGVVDDSQLPKDRFSAERLKGVDSTLKIQPAKLEDSAVYLCASAGAMDEQFFGPGTRLTVL.

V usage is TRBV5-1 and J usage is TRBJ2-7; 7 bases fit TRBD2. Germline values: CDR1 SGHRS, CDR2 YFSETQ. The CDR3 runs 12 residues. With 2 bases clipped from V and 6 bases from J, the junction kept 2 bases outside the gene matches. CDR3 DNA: TGCGCCAGCAGCTTATCGGGGGGCGAGCAGTACTTC. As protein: CASSLSGGEQYF. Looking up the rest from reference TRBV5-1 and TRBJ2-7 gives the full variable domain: KAGVTQTPRYLIKTRGQQVTLSCSPISGHRSVSWYQQTPGQGLQFLFEYFSETQRNKGNFPGRFSGRQFSNSRSEMNVSTLELGDSALYLCASSLSGGEQYFGPGTRLTVT.

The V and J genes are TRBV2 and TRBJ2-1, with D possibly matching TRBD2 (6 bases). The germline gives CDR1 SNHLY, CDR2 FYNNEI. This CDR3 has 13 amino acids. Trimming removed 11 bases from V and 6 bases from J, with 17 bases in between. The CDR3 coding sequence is TGTGCCGTACGGGACTCCGCCGTCAATGAGCAGTTCTTC. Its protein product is CAVRDSAVNEQFF.